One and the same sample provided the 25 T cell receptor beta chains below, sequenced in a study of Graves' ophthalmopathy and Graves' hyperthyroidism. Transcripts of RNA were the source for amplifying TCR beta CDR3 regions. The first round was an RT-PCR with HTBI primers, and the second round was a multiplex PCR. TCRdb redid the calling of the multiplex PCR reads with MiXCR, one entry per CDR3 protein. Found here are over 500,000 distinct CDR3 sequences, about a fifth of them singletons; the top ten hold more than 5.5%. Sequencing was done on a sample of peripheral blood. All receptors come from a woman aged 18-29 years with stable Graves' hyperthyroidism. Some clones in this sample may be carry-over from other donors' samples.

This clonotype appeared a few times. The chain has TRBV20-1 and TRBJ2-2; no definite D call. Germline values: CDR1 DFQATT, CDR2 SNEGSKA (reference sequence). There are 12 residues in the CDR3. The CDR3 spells CSGSLNTGELFF. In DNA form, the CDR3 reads TGCAGCGGCTCCTTGAACACCGGGGAGCTGTTTTTT.

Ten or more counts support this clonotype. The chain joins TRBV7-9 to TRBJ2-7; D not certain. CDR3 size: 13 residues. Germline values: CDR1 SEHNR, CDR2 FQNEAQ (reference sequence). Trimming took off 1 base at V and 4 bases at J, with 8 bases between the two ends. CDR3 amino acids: CASSLVPEYEQYF. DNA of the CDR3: TGTGCCAGCAGCTTAGTTCCGGAGTACGAGCAGTACTTC.

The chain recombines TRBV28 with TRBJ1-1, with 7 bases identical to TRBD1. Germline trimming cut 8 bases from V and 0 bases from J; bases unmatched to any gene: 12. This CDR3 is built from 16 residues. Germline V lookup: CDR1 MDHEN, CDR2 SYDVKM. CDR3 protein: CASEHGTEPLNTEAFF. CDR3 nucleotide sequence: TGTGCCAGCGAGCACGGGACAGAGCCTTTGAACACTGAAGCTTTCTTT.

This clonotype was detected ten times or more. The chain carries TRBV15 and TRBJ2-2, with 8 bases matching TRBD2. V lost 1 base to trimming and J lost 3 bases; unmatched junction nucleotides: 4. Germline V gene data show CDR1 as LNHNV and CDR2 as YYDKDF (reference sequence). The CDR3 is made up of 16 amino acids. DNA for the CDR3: TGTGCCACCAGCAGAGGCACTAGCGGTTACACCGGGGAGCTGTTTTTT. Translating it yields CATSRGTSGYTGELFF.

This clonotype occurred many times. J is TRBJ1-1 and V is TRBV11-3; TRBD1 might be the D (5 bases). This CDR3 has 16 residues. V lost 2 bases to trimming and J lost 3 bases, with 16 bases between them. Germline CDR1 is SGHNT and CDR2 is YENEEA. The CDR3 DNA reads TGTGCCAGCAGCTTATTGACAGTGAGAGTAGACACTGAAGCTTTCTTT. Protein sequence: CASSLLTVRVDTEAFF.

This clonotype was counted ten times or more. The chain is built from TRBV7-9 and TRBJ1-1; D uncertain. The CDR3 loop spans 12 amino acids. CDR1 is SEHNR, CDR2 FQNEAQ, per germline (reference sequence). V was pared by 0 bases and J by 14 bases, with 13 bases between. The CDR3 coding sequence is TGTGCCAGCAGCTTAGCAGGGAGAGACCGATTCTTT. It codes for CASSLAGRDRFF.

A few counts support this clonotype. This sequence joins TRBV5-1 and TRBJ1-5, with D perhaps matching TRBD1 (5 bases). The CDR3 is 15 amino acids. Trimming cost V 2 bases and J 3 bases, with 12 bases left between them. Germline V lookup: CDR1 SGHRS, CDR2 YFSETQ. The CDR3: CASSFWGGDNQPQHF. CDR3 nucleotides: TGCGCCAGCAGCTTTTGGGGGGGGGACAATCAGCCCCAGCATTTT.

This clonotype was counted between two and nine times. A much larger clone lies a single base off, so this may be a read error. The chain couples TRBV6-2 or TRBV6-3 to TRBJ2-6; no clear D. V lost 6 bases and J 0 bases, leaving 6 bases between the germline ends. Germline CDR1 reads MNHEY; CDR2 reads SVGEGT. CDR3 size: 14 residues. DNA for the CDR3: TGTGCCAGCAGACACATCTCTGGGGCCAACGTCCTGACTTTC. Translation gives CASRHISGANVLTF.

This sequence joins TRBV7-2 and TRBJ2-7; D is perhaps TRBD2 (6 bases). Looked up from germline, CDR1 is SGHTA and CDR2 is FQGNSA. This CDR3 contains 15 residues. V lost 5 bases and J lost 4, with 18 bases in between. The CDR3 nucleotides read TGTGCCAGCAGCCGACCCGGGACTTGCGTATACGAGCAGTACTTC. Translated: CASSRPGTCVYEQYF.

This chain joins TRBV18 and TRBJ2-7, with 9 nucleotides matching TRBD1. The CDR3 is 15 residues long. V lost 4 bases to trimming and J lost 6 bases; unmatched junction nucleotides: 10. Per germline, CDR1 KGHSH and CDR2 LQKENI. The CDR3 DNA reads TGTGCCAGCTCACTCACGGGACAGGGAAAACTCGAGCAGTACTTC. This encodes CASSLTGQGKLEQYF.

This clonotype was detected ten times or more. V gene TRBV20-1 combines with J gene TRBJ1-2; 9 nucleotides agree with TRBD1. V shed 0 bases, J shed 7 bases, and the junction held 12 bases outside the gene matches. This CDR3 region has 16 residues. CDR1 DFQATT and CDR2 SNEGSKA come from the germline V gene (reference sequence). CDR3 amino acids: CSARDLGTGPQSGYTF. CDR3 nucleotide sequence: TGCAGTGCTAGAGATTTGGGGACAGGGCCCCAGAGTGGCTACACCTTC.

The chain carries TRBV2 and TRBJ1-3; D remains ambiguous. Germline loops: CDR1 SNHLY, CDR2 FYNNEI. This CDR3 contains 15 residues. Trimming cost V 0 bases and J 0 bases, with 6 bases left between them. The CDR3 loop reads CASSEARGSGNTIYF. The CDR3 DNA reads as TGTGCCAGCAGTGAAGCGCGGGGCTCTGGAAACACCATATATTTT. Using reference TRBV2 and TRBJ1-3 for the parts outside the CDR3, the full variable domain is EPEVTQTPSHQVTQMGQEVILRCVPISNHLYFYWYRQILGQKVEFLVSFYNNEISEKSEIFDDQFSVERPDGSNFTLKIRSTKLEDSAMYFCASSEARGSGNTIYFGEGSWLTVV.

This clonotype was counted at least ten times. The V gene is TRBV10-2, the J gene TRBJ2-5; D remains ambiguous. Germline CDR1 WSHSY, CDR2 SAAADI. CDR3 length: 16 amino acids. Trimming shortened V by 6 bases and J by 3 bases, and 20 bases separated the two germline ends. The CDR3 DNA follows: TGCGCCAGCAGCTACGTCTCCCGGGCCCTCAAAGAGACCCAGTACTTC. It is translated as CASSYVSRALKETQYF.

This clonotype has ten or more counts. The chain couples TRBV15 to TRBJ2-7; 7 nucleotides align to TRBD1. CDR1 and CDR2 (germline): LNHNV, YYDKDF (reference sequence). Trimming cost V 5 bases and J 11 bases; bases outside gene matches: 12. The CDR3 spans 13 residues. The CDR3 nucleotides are TGTGCCACCAGCCACTCATCGACAGGGCTTGAGTACTTC. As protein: CATSHSSTGLEYF.

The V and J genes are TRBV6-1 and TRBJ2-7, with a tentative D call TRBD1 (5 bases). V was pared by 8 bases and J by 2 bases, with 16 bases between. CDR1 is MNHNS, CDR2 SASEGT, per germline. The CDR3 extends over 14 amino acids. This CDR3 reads CASATTVGAYEQYF. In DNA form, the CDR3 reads TGTGCCAGCGCCACGACAGTAGGAGCCTACGAGCAGTACTTC.

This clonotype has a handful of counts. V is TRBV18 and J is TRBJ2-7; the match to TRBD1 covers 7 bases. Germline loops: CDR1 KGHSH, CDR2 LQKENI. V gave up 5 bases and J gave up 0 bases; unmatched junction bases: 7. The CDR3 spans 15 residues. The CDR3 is CASSAGTANSYEQYF. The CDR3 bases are TGTGCCAGCTCAGCCGGGACAGCGAACTCCTACGAGCAGTACTTC.

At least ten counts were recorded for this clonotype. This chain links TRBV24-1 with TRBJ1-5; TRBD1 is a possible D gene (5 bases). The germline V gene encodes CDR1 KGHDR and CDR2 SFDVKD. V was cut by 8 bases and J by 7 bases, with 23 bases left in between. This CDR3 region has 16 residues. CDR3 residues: CATKQPVTLRGQPQHF. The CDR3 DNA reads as TGTGCCACCAAACAGCCGGTGACGCTGAGGGGACAGCCCCAGCATTTT.

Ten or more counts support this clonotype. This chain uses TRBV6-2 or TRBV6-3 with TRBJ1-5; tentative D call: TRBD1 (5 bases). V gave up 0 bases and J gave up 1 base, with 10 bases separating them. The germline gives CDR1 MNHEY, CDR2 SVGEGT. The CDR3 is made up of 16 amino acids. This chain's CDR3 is CASSYSGTESNQPQHF. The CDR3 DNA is TGTGCCAGCAGTTACTCGGGGACGGAAAGCAATCAGCCCCAGCATTTT.

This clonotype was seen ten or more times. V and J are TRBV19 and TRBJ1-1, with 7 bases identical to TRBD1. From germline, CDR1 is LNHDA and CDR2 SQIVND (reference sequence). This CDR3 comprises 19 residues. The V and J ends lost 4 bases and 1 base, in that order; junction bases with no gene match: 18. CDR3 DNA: TGTGCCAGTAGTACACCCCCTGGGAGGGGACAGTCTTGGAACACTGAAGCTTTCTTT. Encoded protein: CASSTPPGRGQSWNTEAFF. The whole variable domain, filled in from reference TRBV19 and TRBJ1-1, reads DGGITQSPKYLFRKEGQNVTLSCEQNLNHDAMYWYRQDPGQGLRLIYYSQIVNDFQKGDIAEGYSVSREKKESFPLTVTSAQKNPTAFYLCASSTPPGRGQSWNTEAFFGQGTRLTVV.

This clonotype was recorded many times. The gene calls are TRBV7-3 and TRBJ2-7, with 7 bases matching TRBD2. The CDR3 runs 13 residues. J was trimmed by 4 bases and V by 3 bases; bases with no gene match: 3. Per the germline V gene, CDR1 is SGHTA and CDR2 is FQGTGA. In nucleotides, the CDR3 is TGTGCCAGCAGCTTCCATAGCGGGTACGAGCAGTACTTC. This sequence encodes CASSFHSGYEQYF.

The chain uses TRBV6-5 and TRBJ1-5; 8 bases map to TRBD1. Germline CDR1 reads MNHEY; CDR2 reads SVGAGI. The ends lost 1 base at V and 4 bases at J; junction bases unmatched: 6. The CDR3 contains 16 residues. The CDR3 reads CASSYFGTGANQPQHF. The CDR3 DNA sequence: TGTGCCAGCAGTTACTTCGGGACAGGCGCTAATCAGCCCCAGCATTTT.

The CDR3 reads CASSYAWTGAPYEQYF. The CDR3 nucleotides are TGTGCCAGCAGTTACGCTTGGACAGGAGCCCCCTACGAGCAGTACTTC. J is TRBJ2-7 and V is TRBV6-2 or TRBV6-3, with TRBD1 identical over 7 bases. The J segment lost 2 bases and the V segment lost 2 bases, leaving 9 bases of the junction unmatched. This CDR3 is built from 16 residues. Germline V CDR1 and CDR2: MNHEY, SVGEGT.

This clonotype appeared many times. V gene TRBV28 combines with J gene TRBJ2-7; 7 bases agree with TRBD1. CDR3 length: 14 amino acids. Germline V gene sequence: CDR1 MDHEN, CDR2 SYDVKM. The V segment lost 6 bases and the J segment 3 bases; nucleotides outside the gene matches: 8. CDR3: CASRGDRLNYEQYF. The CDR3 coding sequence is TGTGCCAGCAGAGGGGACAGATTAAACTACGAGCAGTACTTC. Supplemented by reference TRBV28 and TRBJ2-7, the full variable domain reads DVKVTQSSRYLVKRTGEKVFLECVQDMDHENMFWYRQDPGLGLRLIYFSYDVKMKEKGDIPEGYSVSREKKERFSLILESASTNQTSMYLCASRGDRLNYEQYFGPGTRLTVT.

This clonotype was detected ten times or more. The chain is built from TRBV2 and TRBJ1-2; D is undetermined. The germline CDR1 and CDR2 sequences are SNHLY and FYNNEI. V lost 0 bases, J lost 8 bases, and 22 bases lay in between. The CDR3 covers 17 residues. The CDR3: CASSEAFLADAYVGYTF. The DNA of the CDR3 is TGTGCCAGCAGTGAAGCTTTTCTGGCAGATGCCTATGTAGGCTACACCTTC.

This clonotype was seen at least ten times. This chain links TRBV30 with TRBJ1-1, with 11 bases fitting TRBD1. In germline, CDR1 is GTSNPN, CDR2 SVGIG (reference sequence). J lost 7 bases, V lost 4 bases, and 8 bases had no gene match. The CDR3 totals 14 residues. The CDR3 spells CAWIGQGAFVEAFF. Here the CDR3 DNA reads TGTGCCTGGATCGGACAGGGGGCGTTTGTTGAAGCTTTCTTT.